The 10 T cell receptor beta chains below come from one sample, sequenced in a study of blood T cell repertoires in COVID-19. The assay was immunoSEQ multiplex PCR, and TCRdb's table has in-frame clones only and misses some. The sample records 400,000 to 550,000 clones, 70% to 90% being singletons. The sample comprised PBMCs or T cells enriched from blood (not recorded which). The receptors derive from a woman under 30 with acute COVID-19.

This clone has a single count. The chain employs TRBV7-2 and TRBJ2-3; the match to TRBD2 covers 11 bases. There are 18 residues in the CDR3. Germline V gene sequence: CDR1 SGHTA, CDR2 FQGNSA. With V trimmed by 1 base and J by 3 bases, 9 bases remained unmatched. The CDR3 DNA reads as TGTGCCAGCAGCTTAGTTAGCGGGAGGGCCCTCCCGACAGATACGCAGTATTTT. This encodes CASSLVSGRALPTDTQYF.

The chain has TRBV7-9 and TRBJ2-1; tentative D call: TRBD1 (6 bases). The V end lost 7 bases, the J end lost 6 bases, and 10 bases lay between the germline ends. This CDR3 is 12 amino acids long. Germline CDR1 SEHNR, CDR2 FQNEAQ (reference sequence). CDR3 coding DNA: TGTGCCAGCACCGCACAGGGCAATGAGCAGTTCTTC. It codes for CASTAQGNEQFF.

This clone was observed a few times. The genes are TRBV10-3 and TRBJ1-1; a possible D gene is TRBD1 (6 bases). In germline, CDR1 is ENHRY, CDR2 SYGVKD. CDR3 length equals 13 residues. The germline V and J ends were trimmed by 11 bases and 5 bases, with 18 bases remaining between them. CDR3 nucleotides: TGTGCCGCGACAGGCACCCCGAGGACTGAAGCTTTCTTT. Its protein is CAATGTPRTEAFF.

This clone was seen a handful of times. The chain carries TRBV4-1 and TRBJ2-7, with D possibly TRBD2 on 6 matching bases. Germline V gene data show CDR1 as MGHRA and CDR2 as YSYEKL. The germline V and J ends were trimmed by 0 bases and 3 bases, with 12 bases remaining between them. The CDR3 has 15 amino acids. In DNA, the CDR3 is TGCGCCAGCAGCCAAGATGGGCTTAGCGGCTACGAGCAGTACTTC. This gives the protein CASSQDGLSGYEQYF.

The rearrangement links TRBV11-3 to TRBJ2-2; D gene uncertain. V was clipped by 7 bases and J by 0 bases, with 12 bases between them. The germline V gene encodes CDR1 SGHNT and CDR2 YENEEA. The CDR3 has 15 amino acids. CDR3 residues: CASKKSSTNTGELFF. As DNA, the CDR3 is TGTGCCAGCAAAAAAAGTAGCACGAACACCGGGGAGCTGTTTTTT.

The chain is built from TRBV28 and TRBJ2-4; D is possibly TRBD1 (6 bases). Trimming shortened V by 2 bases and J by 6 bases, and 17 bases separated the two germline ends. There are 16 residues in the CDR3. The V gene's germline CDR1 is MDHEN and CDR2 SYDVKM. The CDR3 coding sequence is TGTGCCAGCAGTTTAAGGCTGTGGGGGCAGGTAAACATTCAGTACTTC. Translated: CASSLRLWGQVNIQYF.

The V call is TRBV29-1, the J call TRBJ1-1, with D perhaps matching TRBD1 (6 bases). Trimming removed 4 bases at V and 11 bases at J, with 23 bases between. This CDR3 has 14 residues. The germline V gene encodes CDR1 SQVTM and CDR2 ANQGSEA. CDR3 protein: CSVGTQGRRLSAFF. CDR3 in DNA: TGCAGCGTTGGCACACAGGGTAGGCGTTTAAGCGCTTTCTTT.

This clone was picked up a small number of times. The gene calls are TRBV12-3 or TRBV12-4 and TRBJ1-1; a possible D gene is TRBD1 (6 bases). V shed 6 bases and J shed 6 bases, with 14 bases lying between them. The CDR3 sequence is 13 residues long. Written as DNA, the CDR3 is TGTGCCAGCAGCCCAATGGGGGCGGCTGAAGCTTTCTTT. Protein: CASSPMGAAEAFF.

This rearrangement joins TRBV10-2 to TRBJ1-5; D remains ambiguous. The CDR3 spans 16 residues. Germline loops: CDR1 WSHSY, CDR2 SAAADI. The V gene lost 0 bases and the J gene lost 0 bases, with 9 bases spanning the gap. This CDR3 reads CASSESSYYSNQPQHF. In DNA form, the CDR3 reads TGCGCCAGCAGTGAGTCGAGCTATTATAGCAATCAGCCCCAGCATTTT.

V and J are TRBV19 and TRBJ1-1; TRBD1 aligns across 7 bases. V lost 9 bases to trimming and J lost 6 bases; unmatched junction nucleotides: 7. The V gene's germline CDR1 is LNHDA and CDR2 SQIVND (reference sequence). The CDR3 contains 12 residues. In nucleotides, the CDR3 is TGTGCCAGCAGCCGCAGGGGGTCTGAAGCTTTCTTT. As protein: CASSRRGSEAFF.